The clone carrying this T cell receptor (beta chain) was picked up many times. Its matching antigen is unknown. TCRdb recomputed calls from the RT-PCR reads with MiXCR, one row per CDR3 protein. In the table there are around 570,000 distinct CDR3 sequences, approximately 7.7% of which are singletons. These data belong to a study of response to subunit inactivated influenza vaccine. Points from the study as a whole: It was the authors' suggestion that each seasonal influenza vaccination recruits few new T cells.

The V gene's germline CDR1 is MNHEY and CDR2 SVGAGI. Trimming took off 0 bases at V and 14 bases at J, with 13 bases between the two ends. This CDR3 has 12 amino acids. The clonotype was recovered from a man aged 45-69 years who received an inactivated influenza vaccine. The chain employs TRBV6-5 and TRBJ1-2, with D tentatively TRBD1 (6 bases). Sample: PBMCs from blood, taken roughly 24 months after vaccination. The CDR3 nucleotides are TGTGCCAGCAGTTACTCGGGGGGGCCTTCAACCTTC. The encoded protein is CASSYSGGPSTF.